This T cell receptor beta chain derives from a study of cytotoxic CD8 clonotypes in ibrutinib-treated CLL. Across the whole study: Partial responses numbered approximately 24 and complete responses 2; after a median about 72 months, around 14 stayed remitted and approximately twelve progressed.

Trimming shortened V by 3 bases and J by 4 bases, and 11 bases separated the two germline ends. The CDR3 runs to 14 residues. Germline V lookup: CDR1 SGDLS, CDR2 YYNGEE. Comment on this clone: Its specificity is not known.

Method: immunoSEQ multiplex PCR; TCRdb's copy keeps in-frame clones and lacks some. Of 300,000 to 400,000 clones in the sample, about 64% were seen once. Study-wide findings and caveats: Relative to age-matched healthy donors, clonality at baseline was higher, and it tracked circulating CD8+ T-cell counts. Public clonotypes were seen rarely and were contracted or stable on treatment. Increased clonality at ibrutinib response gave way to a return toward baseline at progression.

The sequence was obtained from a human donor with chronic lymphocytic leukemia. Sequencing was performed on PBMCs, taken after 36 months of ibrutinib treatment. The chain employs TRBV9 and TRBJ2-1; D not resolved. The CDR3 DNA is TGTGCCAGCAGCGAGAACAGCGTTTACAATGAGCAGTTCTTC. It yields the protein CASSENSVYNEQFF.